This T cell receptor (beta chain) was identified in a study of beta chain features in type 1 diabetes. At the level of the study: On cell yields, gender and age, patients and healthy donors were similar. Study-level findings and limits: Type 1 diabetes patients had moderately but significantly shorter TCRB CDR3s in all four CD4+ subsets. When VDJ junctions were examined, type 1 diabetes patients showed fewer insertions and more deletions. Any HLA-type effect on TCRB rearrangement remained unresolved here.

Reverse transcribing all isolated RNA meant expressed TCRB transcripts were sequenced. Sequencing was performed with immunoSEQ multiplex PCR; in TCRdb, only in-frame clones are kept and a portion is missing. This table has about 120,000 clones, around 17% appearing once. Losses at the gene ends were 6 bases for V and 0 bases for J; bases not matched to a gene: 5. This CDR3 has 15 residues. Germline values: CDR1 MNHNY, CDR2 SVGAGI (reference sequence). In this sample, this clone turned up a few times. Its antigen remains unknown. Post-sort purity exceeded 95% for all sorted populations. This sequence originates from a man younger than 40 with type 1 diabetes. The specimen sequenced was central memory CD4+ T cells from blood. This chain links TRBV6-6 with TRBJ2-1; TRBD1 matches 7 bases. For the CDR3, the DNA is TGTGCCAGCAGCCCACAGGGGAGCTCCTACAATGAGCAGTTCTTC. Protein: CASSPQGSSYNEQFF.